The 15 T cell receptor beta chains reported below all come from one sample, sequenced in a study of CD8+CD57+ T cells in acquired aplastic anemia. Both TCR beta VDJ combination and CDR3 sequence profiling were carried out. Genomic DNA was the template for this profiling. Each CDR3 protein gets one entry after TCRdb re-called the reads with MiXCR. This table holds around 180,000 distinct CDR3 sequences, less than 60% found once. Patients chosen for sequencing had CD8+CD57+ cells that had expanded, as shown by flow cytometry. The specimen was sorted CD4+, CD8+, or CD8+CD57+ T cells (not recorded which) from PBMCs. The origin of the receptors is a human donor with aplastic anemia.

This clonotype has at least ten counts. The chain employs TRBV19 and TRBJ2-1; 12 bases are shared with TRBD2. CDR1 and CDR2 from the germline V gene are LNHDA and SQIVND (reference sequence). The CDR3 length is 19 residues. The junction had 7 bases not matched to a gene; V was cut back by 0 bases and J by 1 base. CDR3 sequence: CASSIDPLAGGTSYNEQFF. CDR3 bases: TGTGCCAGTAGTATAGATCCTCTAGCGGGGGGGACTTCCTACAATGAGCAGTTCTTC. The whole variable domain, filled in from reference TRBV19 and TRBJ2-1, reads DGGITQSPKYLFRKEGQNVTLSCEQNLNHDAMYWYRQDPGQGLRLIYYSQIVNDFQKGDIAEGYSVSREKKESFPLTVTSAQKNPTAFYLCASSIDPLAGGTSYNEQFFGPGTRLTVL.

This clonotype was counted ten times or more. The rearrangement joins TRBV27 to TRBJ1-6, with TRBD1 matching 8 bases. Germline CDR1 and CDR2: MNHEY and SMNVEV (reference sequence). This CDR3 comprises 15 residues. V lost 2 bases and J lost 10; bases outside the gene matches: 7. CDR3 bases: TGTGCCAGCAGTTTAATTGGACAGGGTGGATCACCCCTCCACTTT. It codes for CASSLIGQGGSPLHF.

This chain connects TRBV10-3 to TRBJ1-1; D might be TRBD1 (5 bases). The V gene's germline CDR1 is ENHRY and CDR2 SYGVKD. Trimming removed 2 bases from V and 4 bases from J, with 11 bases in between. The CDR3 extends over 14 amino acids. The CDR3 is CAISERAGPTEAFF. CDR3 nucleotide sequence: TGTGCCATCAGTGAGAGGGCGGGGCCCACTGAAGCTTTCTTT.

The CDR3 DNA sequence: TGCAGTGCTAGAACCAGGGGTAACACTGAAGCTTTCTTT. This gives the protein CSARTRGNTEAFF. This chain connects TRBV20-1 to TRBJ1-1, with a tentative D call TRBD1 (6 bases). CDR1 DFQATT and CDR2 SNEGSKA come from the germline V gene (reference sequence). The CDR3 covers 13 residues. Between the trimmed V and J ends, which lost 2 bases and 2 bases, there was a span of 9 bases.

The genes are TRBV19 and TRBJ1-1, with D possibly being TRBD1 (6 bases). Germline CDR1 LNHDA, CDR2 SQIVND (reference sequence). The CDR3 has 16 amino acids. Trimming took off 4 bases at V and 0 bases at J, with 15 bases between the two ends. Here the CDR3 reads CASSNRDTIMNTEAFF. The CDR3 region has the DNA TGTGCCAGTAGTAACCGGGACACGATAATGAACACTGAAGCTTTCTTT.

J is TRBJ2-2 and V is TRBV15; the D gene is possibly TRBD1 (5 bases). This CDR3 is built from 14 residues. Trimming removed 0 bases from V and 9 bases from J, with 11 bases in between. CDR1 and CDR2 (germline): LNHNV, YYDKDF (reference sequence). CDR3 DNA sequence: TGTGCCACCAGCAGAGATGCGGCAGGGCGGGAGCTGTTTTTT. Residues: CATSRDAAGRELFF.

This clonotype was observed at least ten times. DNA for the CDR3: TGTGCCAGCAGGGGCTGGACTAGCACAGATACGCAGTATTTT. Its translation: CASRGWTSTDTQYF. V usage is TRBV12-3 or TRBV12-4 and J usage is TRBJ2-3, with D tentatively TRBD2 (5 bases). This CDR3 is 14 amino acids long. Trimming left V 6 bases short and J 0 bases short, with 10 bases between.

The chain uses TRBV3-1 and TRBJ1-6; a possible D gene is TRBD1 (6 bases). Germline V gives CDR1 LGHDT, CDR2 YNNKEL (reference sequence). The CDR3 runs to 13 residues. V lost 7 bases and J lost 8, with 12 bases in between. The CDR3 DNA follows: TGTGCCAGCACCCAGACAGGAGATTCACCCCTCCACTTT. Translating it yields CASTQTGDSPLHF.

The chain joins TRBV7-2 to TRBJ2-3; TRBD1 might be the D (5 bases). CDR3 length: 14 residues. The germline V gene has CDR1 SGHTA and CDR2 FQGNSA. V lost 3 bases and J 11 bases, leaving 18 bases between the germline ends. The CDR3 here is CASSLEGHYRQQYF. The CDR3 DNA follows: TGTGCCAGCAGCTTGGAAGGACACTACCGACAGCAGTATTTT.

This clonotype has only one observation. The V and J genes are TRBV20-1 and TRBJ2-7, with unresolved D. The CDR3 contains 12 residues. Deletions cut 3 bases from V and 0 bases from J, with 6 bases between. Germline V gives CDR1 DFQATT, CDR2 SNEGSKA (reference sequence). The CDR3 nucleotides are TGCAGTGCTAGGACGGTCTCCTACGAGCAGTACTTC. This codes for CSARTVSYEQYF.

The V gene is TRBV24-1, the J gene TRBJ2-7; D is ambiguous. Germline CDR1 and CDR2: KGHDR and SFDVKD. The CDR3 has 14 amino acids. Trimming removed 3 bases at V and 0 bases at J, with 8 bases between. CDR3 nucleotides: TGTGCCACCAGTGATCCCCGCAGCTCCTACGAGCAGTACTTC. Translated, it gives CATSDPRSSYEQYF.

The CDR3 DNA sequence: TGCAGCTTGGCCGGGAGGGGAGCAGAAAAACTGTTTTTT. Translating gives CSLAGRGAEKLFF. The chain links TRBV29-1 to TRBJ1-4, with D maybe TRBD1 (5 bases). The V end was cut by 8 bases, the J end by 8 bases, with 18 bases between. The CDR3 runs 13 residues. Germline CDR1 SQVTM, CDR2 ANQGSEA. The variable domain in full, completed from reference TRBV29-1 and TRBJ1-4, reads SAVISQKPSRDICQRGTSLTIQCQVDSQVTMMFWYRQQPGQSLTLIATANQGSEATYESGFVIDKFPISRPNLTFSTLTVSNMSPEDSSIYLCSLAGRGAEKLFFGSGTQLSVL.

As for this clonotype: One end of the junction does not line up with germline, which may come from a read error. The rearrangement links TRBV13 to TRBJ2-2; 10 bases are shared with TRBD2. Germline CDR1 PRHDT, CDR2 FYEKMQ (reference sequence). This CDR3 spans 15 amino acids. In nucleotides, the CDR3 is TGTGCCGGCAGAGAAGCGGGAGGGCCCCTCGGGGAGCTGTTTTTT. This gives the protein CAGREAGGPLGELFF.

This clonotype was counted only a few times. The V call is TRBV2, the J call TRBJ2-7, with a tentative D call TRBD1 (6 bases). Trimming took 2 bases from V and 1 from J, leaving 9 bases between them. The CDR3 sequence is 14 residues long. The germline gives CDR1 SNHLY, CDR2 FYNNEI. The CDR3 region has the DNA TGTGCCAGCAGTGAACGAGGGGGTTCCTACGAGCAGTACTTC. The encoded protein is CASSERGGSYEQYF.

This clonotype was counted many times. The junction does not match germline at one end; this may be a read error. The CDR3 DNA reads TGTGCTAGCAGCTTGGGACTAGCTGCAGATACGCAGTATTTT. Translating gives CASSLGLAADTQYF. The chain couples TRBV7-7 to TRBJ2-3; TRBD2 aligns across 9 bases. In germline, CDR1 is SSHAT, CDR2 FNYEAQ (reference sequence). The CDR3 consists of 14 residues.